This is a list of T cell receptor beta chains from one sample in a study of regulatory T cells in long-lasting Graves disease. MiXCR was run by TCRdb on the multiplex PCR reads, yielding one entry per CDR3 protein. This repertoire shows approximately 440,000 distinct CDR3 sequences, roughly a quarter found once; its top ten account for over 25%. Material: peripheral blood mononuclear cells (PBMCs), obtained when the disease was refractory, from a patient treated with antithyroid drugs. The origin of the receptors is a female donor with Graves disease. CDR3s include the opening cysteine and the closing phenylalanine or tryptophan. D genes are given only for firm matches. Some rows mark clone size as missing; the rest say once, few, many or name a class of expanded clone.

length,size,D,J,V,CDR3,DNA
15,-,TRBD2,TRBJ2-7,TRBV7-9,CASSLDSGSPYEQYF,TGTGCCAGCAGCTTAGATAGCGGGAGCCCCTACGAGCAGTACTTC
17,few,-,TRBJ2-2,TRBV27,CASSLGLGRLNTGELFF,TGTGCCAGCAGTTTAGGGCTCGGCAGGCTGAACACCGGGGAGCTGTTTTTT
14,-,-,TRBJ1-1,TRBV15,CATSSEGMNTEAFF,TGTGCCACCAGCAGTGAGGGGATGAACACTGAAGCTTTCTTT
12,-,-,TRBJ1-1,TRBV5-5,CASSLDWTAAFF,TGTGCCAGCAGCTTGGACTGGACAGCGGCTTTCTTT
13,few,-,TRBJ2-7,TRBV4-2,CASSLRRRYEQYF,TGTGCCAGCAGCCTCCGAAGACGGTACGAGCAGTACTTC
13,-,TRBD1,TRBJ1-1,TRBV18,CASSRQGVTEAFF,TGTGCCAGCTCACGACAGGGTGTCACTGAAGCTTTCTTT
12,few,-,TRBJ2-7,TRBV20-1,CSASYPPGEQYF,TGCAGTGCTAGTTATCCCCCGGGCGAGCAGTACTTC
14,-,-,TRBJ2-5,TRBV3-1,CASSRRGTEETQYF,TGTGCCAGCAGCCGCCGCGGGACAGAAGAGACCCAGTACTTC
15,few,TRBD1,TRBJ2-7,TRBV18,CASSPSRQGSYEQYF,TGTGCCAGCTCACCCAGCCGACAGGGTTCTTACGAGCAGTACTTC
15,-,-,TRBJ2-7,TRBV7-2,CASSLVLAGRGEQYF,TGTGCCAGCAGCTTAGTACTTGCGGGACGGGGCGAGCAGTACTTC
14,few,-,TRBJ1-1,TRBV11-2,CASSLDNKAWGAFF,TGTGCCAGCAGCTTAGATAACAAGGCCTGGGGAGCTTTCTTT
14,-,TRBD1,TRBJ1-1,TRBV5-1,CASSPATGTTEAFF,TGCGCCAGCAGCCCAGCGACAGGGACCACTGAAGCTTTCTTT
10,-,-,TRBJ2-5,TRBV5-8,CASSRQAQYF,TGTGCCAGCAGTCGCCAGGCCCAGTACTTC
15,many,-,TRBJ1-5,TRBV7-2,CASSLTGSLNQPQHF,TGTGCCAGCAGCTTAACGGGGTCCCTCAATCAGCCCCAGCATTTT
16,-,TRBD1,TRBJ2-3,TRBV30,CAWSTLPGQGTDTQYF,TGTGCCTGGAGTACCCTCCCGGGACAGGGTACCGATACGCAGTATTTT
13,few,-,TRBJ1-5,TRBV2,CASTLGWDQPQHF,TGTGCCAGCACCCTCGGCTGGGATCAGCCCCAGCATTTT
16,-,-,TRBJ2-7,TRBV14,CASSPTPTGPSYEQYF,TGTGCCAGCAGCCCCACCCCCACAGGGCCCTCCTACGAGCAGTACTTC
15,few,-,TRBJ2-2,TRBV6-1,CASSKGILNTGELFF,TGTGCCAGCAGTAAGGGAATTTTGAACACCGGGGAGCTGTTTTTT
13,many,TRBD2,TRBJ2-7,TRBV29-1,CSVDQRGSYEQYF,TGCAGCGTTGACCAGCGGGGATCCTACGAGCAGTACTTC
15,many,-,TRBJ2-7,TRBV27,CASSLRRNRAYEQYF,TGTGCCAGCAGTTTACGTCGGAACAGGGCCTACGAGCAGTACTTC
17,few,TRBD1,TRBJ1-4,TRBV7-9,CASSTSQTGGLNEKLFF,TGTGCCAGCAGCACCTCGCAGACAGGGGGGCTTAATGAAAAACTGTTTTTT
14,-,-,TRBJ1-5,TRBV20-1,CSVTQGGLDQPQHF,TGCAGCGTAACACAGGGAGGTCTCGATCAGCCCCAGCATTTT
15,-,TRBD2,TRBJ2-5,TRBV20-1,CSAPGGGMELRAQYF,TGCAGTGCCCCCGGCGGGGGTATGGAGCTAAGGGCCCAGTACTTC
13,many,TRBD1,TRBJ1-4,TRBV2,CASRGQGREKLFF,TGTGCCAGCAGGGGACAGGGTCGGGAAAAACTGTTTTTT
13,few,-,TRBJ1-5,TRBV10-3,CASTGNRNQPQHF,TGTGCCAGCACAGGGAATCGCAATCAGCCCCAGCATTTT
12,many,-,TRBJ1-1,TRBV2,CASIQGPTKAFF,TGTGCCAGCATTCAGGGCCCGACGAAAGCTTTCTTT
17,few,TRBD2,TRBJ2-7,TRBV5-1,CASSWGLAGGSSYEQYF,TGCGCCAGCAGCTGGGGACTGGCGGGAGGAAGCTCCTACGAGCAGTACTTC
18,-,TRBD1,TRBJ2-2,TRBV5-1,CASSRPGTGPVPPGELFF,TGCGCCAGCAGCCGTCCCGGGACAGGGCCCGTACCCCCCGGGGAGCTGTTTTTT
15,few,-,TRBJ2-2,TRBV20-1,CSARQSAGSPGELFF,TGCAGTGCTAGACAGTCGGCGGGATCTCCCGGGGAGCTGTTTTTT
16,-,TRBD1,TRBJ1-1,TRBV5-5,CASSLGTGWGDTEAFF,TGTGCCAGCAGCCTAGGGACAGGGTGGGGTGACACTGAAGCTTTCTTT
14,many,-,TRBJ2-7,TRBV2,CASSEYRSSYEQYF,TGTGCCAGCAGTGAGTACAGGAGCTCCTACGAGCAGTACTTC
15,many,TRBD1,TRBJ1-5,TRBV28,CASSFSGGVSQPQHF,TGTGCCAGCAGTTTCTCAGGGGGCGTCAGTCAGCCCCAGCATTTT
15,many,-,TRBJ1-1,TRBV28,CASGMPGLKNTEAFF,TGTGCCAGCGGGATGCCGGGACTCAAGAACACTGAAGCTTTCTTT
13,many,-,TRBJ2-5,TRBV28,CASRRQASQTQYF,TGTGCCAGCAGGAGGCAGGCATCGCAGACCCAGTACTTC
15,-,-,TRBJ2-2,TRBV7-2,CASSIGRTNTGELFF,TGTGCCAGCAGCATCGGACGTACGAACACCGGGGAGCTGTTTTTT
13,few,-,TRBJ2-5,TRBV5-1,CASSWNVGETQYF,TGCGCCAGCAGCTGGAATGTGGGAGAGACCCAGTACTTC
19,once,TRBD1,TRBJ1-1,TRBV9,CASSAPVGGGTGANTEAFF,TGTGCCAGCAGCGCTCCAGTGGGGGGCGGGACAGGGGCAAACACTGAAGCTTTCTTT
15,-,-,TRBJ2-3,TRBV7-9,CASSLVGGTTDTQYF,TGTGCCAGCAGCTTAGTGGGGGGAACCACAGATACGCAGTATTTT
15,-,TRBD2,TRBJ2-7,TRBV19,CASSPGVAGGDEQYF,TGTGCCAGTAGCCCCGGAGTAGCGGGAGGGGACGAGCAGTACTTC
14,many,-,TRBJ2-5,TRBV29-1,CSVEFDLVAGTQYF,TGCAGCGTTGAATTCGACCTTGTGGCAGGGACCCAGTACTTC
17,-,TRBD2,TRBJ2-5,TRBV3-1,CASSLYGLAGFGETQYF,TGTGCCAGCAGCTTATATGGGCTAGCGGGATTCGGAGAGACCCAGTACTTC
15,-,TRBD1,TRBJ1-2,TRBV13,CASSPQTGGFGGCTF,TGTGCCAGCAGCCCCCAGACAGGGGGCTTCGGTGGCTGCACCTTC
15,-,-,TRBJ2-7,TRBV5-6,CASSLTGDWGWEQYF,TGTGCCAGCAGCTTGACCGGGGACTGGGGTTGGGAGCAGTACTTC
17,many,TRBD2,TRBJ2-5,TRBV7-2,CASSLAKLAGVQETQYF,TGTGCCAGCAGCTTAGCCAAACTAGCGGGGGTACAAGAGACCCAGTACTTC
14,many,-,TRBJ2-6,TRBV2,CASSDPLGANVLTF,TGTGCCAGCAGTGATCCCCTTGGGGCCAACGTCCTGACTTTC
15,many,-,TRBJ1-4,TRBV28,CASSSFGATNEKLFF,TGTGCCAGCAGTTCCTTTGGGGCAACTAATGAAAAACTGTTTTTT
14,many,-,TRBJ2-3,TRBV9,CASNEGALTDTQYF,TGTGCCAGCAATGAGGGAGCCCTCACAGATACGCAGTATTTT
14,many,TRBD1,TRBJ1-2,TRBV15,CATSREPGGNGYTF,TGTGCCACCAGCAGAGAGCCAGGGGGTAATGGCTACACCTTC
18,many,-,TRBJ2-7,TRBV28,CASSLFLNTGSSSYEQYF,TGTGCCAGCAGTTTATTCCTCAACACAGGGTCCAGCTCCTACGAGCAGTACTTC
13,many,TRBD1,TRBJ1-2,TRBV18,CASSPDRDYGYTF,TGTGCCAGCTCACCGGACAGGGACTATGGCTACACCTTC
13,-,-,TRBJ1-2,TRBV19,CASSETSHYGYTF,TGTGCCAGTAGTGAAACATCGCACTATGGCTACACCTTC
12,many,-,TRBJ1-2,TRBV28,CASSFGLAGYTF,TGTGCCAGCAGTTTCGGCCTTGCAGGCTACACCTTC
14,-,-,TRBJ1-1,TRBV28,CASSFGDGGGGAFF,TGTGCCAGTAGCTTCGGGGATGGAGGCGGTGGAGCTTTCTTT